This T cell receptor (beta chain) was retrieved from a study of blood T cell repertoires in COVID-19. Study at large: Researchers got acute and convalescent COVID-19 samples from the United States, Italy and Spain. Sample material is recorded as cDNA or gDNA derived from T cells, B-cell-depleted T cells, or PBMCs.

The V and J ends lost 10 bases and 8 bases, in that order; junction bases with no gene match: 10. The CDR3 is 13 amino acids. Germline loops: CDR1 MNHNY, CDR2 SVGAGI (reference sequence). How the authors handled the data: Estimation of nucleated cell counts was performed using reference gene primer amplification. Profiling relied on immunoSEQ multiplex PCR, and the TCRdb table lists in-frame clones only, not all of them. V and J calls and clone size follow that table, whereas D and trimming were derived from the DNA. Altogether roughly 160,000 clones are present, 88% being singletons, with the ten largest covering 25% to 30%.

The genes are TRBV6-6 and TRBJ2-1; 8 bases are a match to TRBD2. The sequence was collected from a man in his 60s with acute or convalescent COVID-19. The sequenced sample consisted of peripheral blood. In nucleotides, the CDR3 is TGTGCCACCCGGGGAGCGGGGGAGGATGAGCAGTTCTTC. Protein: CATRGAGEDEQFF.